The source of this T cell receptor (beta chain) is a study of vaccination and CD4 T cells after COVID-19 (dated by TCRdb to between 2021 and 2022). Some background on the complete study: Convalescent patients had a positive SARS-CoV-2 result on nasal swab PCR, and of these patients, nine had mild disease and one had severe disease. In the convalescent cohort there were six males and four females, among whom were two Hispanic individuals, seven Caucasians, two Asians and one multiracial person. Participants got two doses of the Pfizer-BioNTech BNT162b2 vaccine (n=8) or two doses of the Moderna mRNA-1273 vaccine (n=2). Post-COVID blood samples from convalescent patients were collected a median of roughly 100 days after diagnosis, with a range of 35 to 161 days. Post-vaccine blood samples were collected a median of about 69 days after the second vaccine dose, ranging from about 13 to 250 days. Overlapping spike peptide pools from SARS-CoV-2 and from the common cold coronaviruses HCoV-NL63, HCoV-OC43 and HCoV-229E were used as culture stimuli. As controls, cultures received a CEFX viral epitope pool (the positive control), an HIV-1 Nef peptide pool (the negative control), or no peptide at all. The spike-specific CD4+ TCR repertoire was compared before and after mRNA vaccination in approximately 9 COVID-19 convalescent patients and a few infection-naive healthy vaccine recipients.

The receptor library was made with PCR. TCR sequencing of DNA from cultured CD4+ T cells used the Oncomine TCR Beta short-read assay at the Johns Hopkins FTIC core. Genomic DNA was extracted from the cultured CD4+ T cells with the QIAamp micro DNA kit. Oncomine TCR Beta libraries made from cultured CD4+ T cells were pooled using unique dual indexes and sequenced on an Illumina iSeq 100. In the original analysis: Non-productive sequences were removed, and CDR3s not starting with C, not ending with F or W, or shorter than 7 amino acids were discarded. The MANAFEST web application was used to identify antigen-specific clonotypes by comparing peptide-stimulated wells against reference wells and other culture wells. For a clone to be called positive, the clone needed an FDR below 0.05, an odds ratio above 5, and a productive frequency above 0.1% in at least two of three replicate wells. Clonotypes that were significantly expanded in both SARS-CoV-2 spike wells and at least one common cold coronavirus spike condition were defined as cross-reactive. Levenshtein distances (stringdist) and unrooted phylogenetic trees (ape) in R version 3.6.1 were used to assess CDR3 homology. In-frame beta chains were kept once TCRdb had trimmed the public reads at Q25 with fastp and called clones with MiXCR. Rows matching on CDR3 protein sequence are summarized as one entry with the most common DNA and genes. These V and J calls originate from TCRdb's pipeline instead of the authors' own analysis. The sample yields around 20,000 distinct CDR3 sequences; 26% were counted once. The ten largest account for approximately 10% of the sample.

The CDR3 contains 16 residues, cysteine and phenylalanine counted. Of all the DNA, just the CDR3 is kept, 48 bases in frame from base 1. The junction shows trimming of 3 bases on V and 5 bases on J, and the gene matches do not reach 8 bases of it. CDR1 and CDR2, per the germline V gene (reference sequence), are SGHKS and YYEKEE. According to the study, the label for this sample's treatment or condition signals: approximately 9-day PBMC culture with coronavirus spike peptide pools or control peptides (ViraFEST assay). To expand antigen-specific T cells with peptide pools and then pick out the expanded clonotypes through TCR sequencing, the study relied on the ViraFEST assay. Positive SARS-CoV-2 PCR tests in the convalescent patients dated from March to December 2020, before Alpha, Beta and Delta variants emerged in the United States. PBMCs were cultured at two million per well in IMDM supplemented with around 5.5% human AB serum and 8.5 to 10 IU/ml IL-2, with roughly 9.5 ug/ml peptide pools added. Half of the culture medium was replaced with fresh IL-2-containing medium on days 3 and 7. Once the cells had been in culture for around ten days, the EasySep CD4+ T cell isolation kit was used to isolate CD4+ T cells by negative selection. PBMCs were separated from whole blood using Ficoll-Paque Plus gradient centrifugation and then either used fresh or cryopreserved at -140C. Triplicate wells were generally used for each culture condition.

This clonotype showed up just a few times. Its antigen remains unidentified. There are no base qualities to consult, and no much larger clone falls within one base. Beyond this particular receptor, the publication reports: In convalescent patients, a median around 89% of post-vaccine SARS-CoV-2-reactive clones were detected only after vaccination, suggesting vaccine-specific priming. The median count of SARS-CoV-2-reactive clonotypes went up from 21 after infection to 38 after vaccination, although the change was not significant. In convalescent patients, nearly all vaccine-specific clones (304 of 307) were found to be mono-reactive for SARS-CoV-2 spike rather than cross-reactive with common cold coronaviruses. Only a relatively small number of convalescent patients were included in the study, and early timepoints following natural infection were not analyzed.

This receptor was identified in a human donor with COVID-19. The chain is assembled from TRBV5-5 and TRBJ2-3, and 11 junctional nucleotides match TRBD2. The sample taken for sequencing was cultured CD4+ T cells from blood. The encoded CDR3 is CASSSSVAGGQDTQYF. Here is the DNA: TGTGCCAGCAGCTCTAGCGTAGCGGGGGGGCAAGATACGCAGTATTTT.